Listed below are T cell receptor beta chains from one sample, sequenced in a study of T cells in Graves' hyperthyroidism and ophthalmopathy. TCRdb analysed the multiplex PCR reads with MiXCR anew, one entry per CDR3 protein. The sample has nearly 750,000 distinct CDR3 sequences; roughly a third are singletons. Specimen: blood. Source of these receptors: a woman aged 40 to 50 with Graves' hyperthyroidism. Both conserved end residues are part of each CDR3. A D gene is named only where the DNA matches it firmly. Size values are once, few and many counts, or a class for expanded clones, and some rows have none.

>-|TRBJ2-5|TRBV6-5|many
CASSYSKRNPTQYF
TGTGCCAGCAGTTACTCGAAACGGAATCCTACCCAGTACTTC
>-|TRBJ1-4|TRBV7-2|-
CASSQVAGDGEKLFF
TGCGCCAGCAGCCAAGTGGCAGGGGACGGTGAAAAACTGTTTTTT
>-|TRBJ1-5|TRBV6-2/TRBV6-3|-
CASSYWANQPQHF
TGTGCCAGCAGTTACTGGGCTAATCAGCCCCAGCATTTT
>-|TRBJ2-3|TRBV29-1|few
CSVEDMGQRADTQYF
TGCAGCGTGGAGGACATGGGCCAGAGGGCAGATACGCAGTATTTT
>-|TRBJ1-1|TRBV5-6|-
CASSFFLRRDSDTEAFF
TGTGCCAGCAGCTTCTTCCTCCGCCGGGACTCCGACACTGAAGCTTTCTTT
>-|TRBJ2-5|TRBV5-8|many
CASSWGGGSGTQYF
TGTGCCAGCAGCTGGGGGGGGGGCAGCGGGACCCAGTACTTC
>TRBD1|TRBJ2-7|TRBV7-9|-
CASSHRDRGEDEQYF
TGTGCCAGCAGCCACCGGGACAGGGGAGAGGACGAGCAGTACTTC
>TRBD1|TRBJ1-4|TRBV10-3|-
CAITTGTANEKLFF
TGTGCCATCACCACAGGGACAGCTAATGAAAAACTGTTTTTT
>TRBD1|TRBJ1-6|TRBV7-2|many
CASSSTGQPNSPLHF
TGTGCCAGCAGCTCTACGGGACAGCCTAATTCACCCCTCCACTTT
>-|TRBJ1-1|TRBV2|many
CASSPTYTEAFF
TGTGCCAGCAGCCCCACGTACACTGAAGCTTTCTTT
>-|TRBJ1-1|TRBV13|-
CASSYGTRAEAFF
TGTGCCAGCAGCTACGGGACGAGAGCTGAAGCTTTCTTT
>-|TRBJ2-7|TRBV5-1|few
CASSSERKTYEQYF
TGCGCCAGCAGCTCCGAACGCAAGACTTACGAGCAGTACTTC
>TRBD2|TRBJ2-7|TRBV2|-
CASSLVTSKSYEQYF
TGTGCCAGCAGCTTAGTGACTAGCAAGTCCTACGAGCAGTACTTC
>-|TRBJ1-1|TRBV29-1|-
CSLGQPNTEAFF
TGCAGCTTAGGACAGCCTAACACTGAAGCTTTCTTT
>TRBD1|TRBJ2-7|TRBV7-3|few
CASSRGQEVEQYF
TGTGCCAGCAGTCGAGGACAGGAGGTCGAGCAGTACTTC
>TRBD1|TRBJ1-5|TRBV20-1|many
CSGTEPNQPQHF
TGCAGCGGGACAGAACCCAATCAGCCCCAGCATTTT
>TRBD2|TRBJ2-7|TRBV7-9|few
CASSSGLAGGKAYEQYF
TGTGCCAGCAGCTCCGGACTAGCGGGGGGAAAGGCTTACGAGCAGTACTTC
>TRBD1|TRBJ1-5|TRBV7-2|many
CASSLQGADQPQHF
TGTGCCAGCAGCTTACAGGGGGCGGATCAGCCCCAGCATTTT
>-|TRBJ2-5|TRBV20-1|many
CSARAWGDGQETQYF
TGCAGTGCTAGGGCCTGGGGGGACGGACAAGAGACCCAGTACTTC
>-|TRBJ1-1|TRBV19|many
CASSQTHLNTEAFF
TGTGCCAGTAGTCAGACACACTTGAACACTGAAGCTTTCTTT
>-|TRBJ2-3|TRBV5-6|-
CASSFVDTSTDTQYF
TGTGCCAGCAGCTTCGTTGACACCAGCACAGATACGCAGTATTTT
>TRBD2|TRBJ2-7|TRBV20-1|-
CSAPDRLGLAGYF
TGCAGTGCCCCTGACAGGCTGGGACTAGCGGGGTACTTC
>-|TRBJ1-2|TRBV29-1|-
CSFDASTYGYTF
TGCAGTTTTGATGCTTCCACTTATGGCTACACCTTC
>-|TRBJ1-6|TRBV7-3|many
CASSLIGGANSPLHF
TGTGCCAGCAGCTTAATTGGAGGGGCTAATTCACCCCTCCACTTT
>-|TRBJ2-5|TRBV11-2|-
CASSRIVTGETQYF
TGTGCCAGCAGCCGCATAGTGACGGGGGAGACCCAGTACTTC
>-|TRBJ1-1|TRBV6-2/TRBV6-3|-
CASRNGGEAFF
TGTGCCAGCAGGAATGGCGGTGAAGCTTTCTTT
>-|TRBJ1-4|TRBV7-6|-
CASSQSPPGTGGEKLFF
TGCGCCAGCAGCCAAAGTCCCCCCGGGACCGGAGGTGAAAAACTGTTTTTT
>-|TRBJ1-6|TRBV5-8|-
CASSVPRGLENSPLHF
TGTGCCAGCAGCGTACCCCGTGGACTGGAAAATTCACCCCTCCACTTT
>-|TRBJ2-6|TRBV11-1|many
CASSLAASSGANVLTF
TGTGCCAGCAGCTTAGCTGCAAGCTCTGGGGCCAACGTCCTGACTTTC
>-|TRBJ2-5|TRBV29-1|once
CSVRMREGETQYF
TGCAGCGTCCGTATGAGGGAAGGAGAGACCCAGTACTTC
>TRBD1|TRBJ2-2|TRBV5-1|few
CASSPGGGGELFF
TGCGCCAGCAGCCCAGGGGGCGGCGGGGAGCTGTTTTTT
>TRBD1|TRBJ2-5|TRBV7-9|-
CASSHRDRRETQYF
TGTGCCAGCAGCCACCGGGACAGGAGGGAGACCCAGTACTTC
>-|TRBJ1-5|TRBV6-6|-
CASSGERGKVSQPQHF
TGTGCCAGCAGTGGAGAGCGGGGAAAGGTTAGTCAGCCCCAGCATTTT
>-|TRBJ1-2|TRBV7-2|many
CASSLKSGSSNYTF
TGTGCCAGCAGCTTAAAATCGGGAAGTTCAAACTACACCTTC
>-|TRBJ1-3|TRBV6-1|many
CASIELLGNTIYF
TGTGCCAGCATAGAGTTGTTGGGAAACACCATATATTTT
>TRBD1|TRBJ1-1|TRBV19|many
CASSSRGQNTEAFF
TGTGCCAGTAGTTCCAGGGGGCAAAACACTGAAGCTTTCTTT
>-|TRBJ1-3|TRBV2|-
CASRPGTVNTIYF
TGTGCCAGCAGGCCCGGGACGGTGAACACCATATATTTT
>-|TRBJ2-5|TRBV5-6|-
CASSLQAGETQYF
TGTGCCAGCAGCTTGCAAGCGGGAGAGACCCAGTACTTC
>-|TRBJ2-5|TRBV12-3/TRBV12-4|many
CASTPSSTQETQYF
TGTGCCAGCACACCAAGCAGTACCCAAGAGACCCAGTACTTC
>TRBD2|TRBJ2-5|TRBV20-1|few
CSARDPLAGDQETQYF
TGCAGTGCTAGAGATCCTCTAGCGGGAGACCAAGAGACCCAGTACTTC
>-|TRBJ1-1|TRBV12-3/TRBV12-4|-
CASSLAGWDPEAFF
TGTGCCAGCAGTTTGGCAGGGTGGGACCCTGAAGCTTTCTTT
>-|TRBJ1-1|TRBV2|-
CASSELQGYTEAFF
TGTGCCAGCAGTGAATTACAGGGTTACACTGAAGCTTTCTTT
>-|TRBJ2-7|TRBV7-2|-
CASGFGLTYEQYF
TGTGCCAGCGGCTTTGGGCTCACCTACGAGCAGTACTTC
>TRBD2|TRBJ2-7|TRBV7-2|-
CASSPGTSGRADYEQYF
TGTGCCAGCAGCCCCGGGACTAGCGGGAGGGCCGACTACGAGCAGTACTTC
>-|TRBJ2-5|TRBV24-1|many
CATSDFGRTRAVGQETQYF
TGTGCCACCAGTGATTTTGGCAGAACGCGGGCCGTGGGCCAAGAGACCCAGTACTTC
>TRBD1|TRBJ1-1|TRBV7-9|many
CASSLPGGSEAFF
TGTGCCAGCAGCTTGCCAGGGGGCAGTGAAGCTTTCTTT
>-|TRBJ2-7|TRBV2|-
CASSETGVRGQYF
TGTGCCAGCAGTGAGACGGGGGTAAGAGGGCAGTACTTC
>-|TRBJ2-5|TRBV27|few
CASSLIRGETQYF
TGTGCCAGCAGTCTAATCCGTGGGGAGACCCAGTACTTC
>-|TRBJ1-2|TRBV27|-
CASSSSSGGYTF
TGTGCCAGCAGTTCGTCGAGTGGTGGCTACACCTTC
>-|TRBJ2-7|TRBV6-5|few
CARVDRRDHEQYF
TGTGCCCGTGTGGACCGGCGGGACCACGAGCAGTACTTC
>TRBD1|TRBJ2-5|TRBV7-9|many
CASSLGPGQGTETQYF
TGTGCCAGCAGCTTAGGACCGGGACAGGGAACAGAGACCCAGTACTTC